A single sample gave rise to the 7 T cell receptor beta chains below, sequenced in a study of T cell changes during pregnancy in multiple sclerosis. Method: immunoSEQ multiplex PCR; TCRdb's copy keeps in-frame clones and lacks some. The table has some 55,000 clones, 91% seen once. The sequenced sample was peripheral blood, obtained after pregnancy. These receptors were taken from a female donor in good health, enrolled as a control in a pregnancy study.

The rearrangement joins TRBV7-2 to TRBJ2-2; 9 nucleotides agree with TRBD2. The germline V gene has CDR1 SGHTA and CDR2 FQGNSA. The CDR3 is 16 residues long. After removal of 3 bases from V and 7 bases from J, the junction contained 9 bases not matched to a gene. The CDR3 spells CASSFHSSGRFGELFF. The CDR3 nucleotides read TGTGCCAGCAGCTTCCATTCCAGCGGGAGGTTCGGGGAGCTGTTTTTT.

The sample holds one count of this clone. The rearrangement links TRBV7-2 to TRBJ2-7; TRBD2 agrees at 8 bases. Trimming at V came to 0 bases and at J to 0 bases, leaving 4 bases not matched to a gene. Germline V lookup: CDR1 SGHTA, CDR2 FQGNSA. This CDR3 comprises 16 residues. This chain's CDR3 is CASSLASGISSYEQYF. The DNA for the CDR3 is TGTGCCAGCAGCTTAGCTAGCGGGATAAGCTCCTACGAGCAGTACTTC. Supplemented by reference TRBV7-2 and TRBJ2-7, the full variable domain reads GAGVSQSPSNKVTEKGKDVELRCDPISGHTALYWYRQSLGQGLEFLIYFQGNSAPDKSGLPSDRFSAERTGGSVSTLTIQRTQQEDSAVYLCASSLASGISSYEQYFGPGTRLTVT.

The J gene is TRBJ1-3, the V gene TRBV30; TRBD1 matches at 8 bases. This CDR3 region has 16 residues. Germline assignment: CDR1 GTSNPN and CDR2 SVGIG (reference sequence). The V and J ends lost 3 bases and 0 bases, in that order; junction bases with no gene match: 7. Here the CDR3 reads CAWSRDRSSSGNTIYF. For the CDR3, the DNA is TGTGCCTGGAGCAGGGACAGGAGCAGCTCTGGAAACACCATATATTTT.

The J gene is TRBJ2-5, the V gene TRBV30; 10 positions match TRBD1. The length of the CDR3 is 13 residues. Germline V gene lookup returns CDR1 GTSNPN and CDR2 SVGIG (reference sequence). Trimming took 3 bases from V and 5 from J; bases not matched to a gene: 3. The CDR3: CAWRDRGRETQYF. The DNA of the CDR3 is TGTGCCTGGAGAGACAGGGGGCGTGAGACCCAGTACTTC.

This chain connects TRBV7-2 to TRBJ1-3; 9 bases are shared with TRBD1. Germline V gene sequence: CDR1 SGHTA, CDR2 FQGNSA. Trimming at V came to 5 bases and at J to 0 bases, leaving 8 bases not matched to a gene. The CDR3 is 17 residues long. The CDR3 loop is CASSGGTGTISGNTIYF. The CDR3 DNA is TGTGCCAGCAGCGGGGGGACAGGGACTATCTCTGGAAACACCATATATTTT.

The chain carries TRBV25-1 and TRBJ2-1, with 7 positions matching TRBD1. With 4 bases clipped from V and 6 bases from J, the junction kept 6 bases outside the gene matches. Per germline, CDR1 MGHDK and CDR2 SYGVNS. This CDR3 region has 14 residues. The CDR3 region has the DNA TGTGCCAGCAGTGCCGGGACAGCTACCAATGAGCAGTTCTTC. This translates into CASSAGTATNEQFF.

The chain couples TRBV5-1 to TRBJ2-5; 8 bases agree with TRBD2. Germline assignment: CDR1 SGHRS and CDR2 YFSETQ. The V gene end was trimmed by 0 bases and the J gene end by 13 bases; junction bases not matched to a gene: 14. The CDR3 runs to 15 residues. The CDR3: CASSLAFGRAGESYF. For the CDR3, the DNA is TGCGCCAGCAGCTTGGCCTTCGGGAGGGCCGGCGAGTCGTACTTC.